These 20 T cell receptor beta chains share one sample of origin, sequenced in a study of Tregs in tolerant kidney transplant recipients. Sequencing used immunoSEQ multiplex PCR; TCRdb keeps in-frame clones, though not all of them. Here the sample spans under 100,000 clones, over 85% being singletons. The sequenced sample consisted of CD8+ T cells from blood. All receptors come from a human donor in good health.

The gene calls are TRBV14 and TRBJ2-1, with D perhaps TRBD1 (5 bases). Trimming took 7 bases from V and 6 from J, leaving 25 bases between them. Germline CDR1 is SGHDN and CDR2 is FVKESK. This CDR3 has 17 residues. This chain's CDR3 is CASMQITSDSSSNEQFF. In DNA, the CDR3 is TGTGCCAGCATGCAGATAACGTCTGACAGCTCTTCCAATGAGCAGTTCTTC.

The CDR3 protein is CALDGRSGNTIYF. CDR3 sequence (DNA): TGTGCCTTAGACGGCCGCTCTGGAAACACCATATATTTT. The chain employs TRBV30 and TRBJ1-3, with unresolved D. CDR1 is GTSNPN, CDR2 SVGIG, per germline (reference sequence). The CDR3 runs 13 residues. With 7 bases removed from V and 0 bases from J, the gap between germline ends came to 10 bases.

The chain carries TRBV27 and TRBJ2-2; D ambiguous. The CDR3 consists of 13 residues. The germline CDR1 and CDR2 sequences are MNHEY and SMNVEV (reference sequence). V was clipped by 2 bases and J by 6 bases, with 7 bases between them. The chain's CDR3 is CASSLEVPGELFF. The CDR3 DNA reads as TGTGCCAGCAGTTTAGAGGTCCCCGGGGAGCTGTTTTTT.

V gene TRBV4-1 combines with J gene TRBJ1-2, with D tentatively TRBD1 (6 bases). Germline lookup yields CDR1 MGHRA and CDR2 YSYEKL. This CDR3 spans 16 amino acids. V was shortened by 0 bases and J by 7 bases, with 18 bases between the two germline ends. This chain's CDR3 is CASSQDVSYRVSGYTF. For the CDR3, the DNA is TGCGCCAGCAGCCAAGATGTGAGCTACAGGGTGAGTGGCTACACCTTC.

The rearrangement uses TRBV5-1 and TRBJ2-3; 8 bases agree with TRBD2. The length of the CDR3 is 16 residues. From germline, CDR1 is SGHRS and CDR2 YFSETQ. J was trimmed by 6 bases and V by 4 bases; bases with no gene match: 13. The CDR3 spells CASSRRGAGVLDTQYF. The DNA of the CDR3 is TGCGCCAGCAGCCGCCGTGGAGCGGGAGTTTTGGATACGCAGTATTTT. The full variable domain, rest sourced from reference TRBV5-1 and TRBJ2-3, is KAGVTQTPRYLIKTRGQQVTLSCSPISGHRSVSWYQQTPGQGLQFLFEYFSETQRNKGNFPGRFSGRQFSNSRSEMNVSTLELGDSALYLCASSRRGAGVLDTQYFGPGTRLTVL.

Turning to this clone: The junction shows a germline mismatch at one end, possibly a read error. V is TRBV30 and J is TRBJ1-6; a possible D gene is TRBD1 (5 bases). The germline V gene encodes CDR1 GTSNPN and CDR2 SVGIG (reference sequence). This CDR3 has 13 amino acids. The CDR3 here is CAGRGIRNSPLHF. The DNA for the CDR3 is TGTGCCGGGAGGGGAATCAGGAATTCACCCCTCCACTTT.

This chain connects TRBV7-9 to TRBJ2-6; no definite D call. The CDR3 loop spans 14 amino acids. Germline values: CDR1 SEHNR, CDR2 FQNEAQ (reference sequence). Trimming stripped 3 bases from V and 0 bases from J, with 3 bases between. DNA of the CDR3: TGTGCCAGCAGCTTGCCCTCTGGGGCCAACGTCCTGACTTTC. It specifies CASSLPSGANVLTF.

This clone occurred once. The V call is TRBV27, the J call TRBJ2-1; D may be TRBD2 (6 bases). The V end was cut by 5 bases, the J end by 3 bases, with 14 bases between. CDR1 and CDR2 (germline): MNHEY, SMNVEV (reference sequence). This CDR3 has 15 amino acids. The CDR3 is CASSRGLGNYNEQFF. For the CDR3, the DNA is TGTGCCAGCAGTAGGGGACTCGGGAACTACAATGAGCAGTTCTTC.

The chain is built from TRBV16 and TRBJ2-4, with 10 bases aligning to TRBD2. The ends lost 1 base at V and 7 bases at J; junction bases unmatched: 4. CDR1 KGHSY and CDR2 FQNENV come from the germline V gene. This CDR3 has 15 residues. CDR3 protein: CASSQWETSGNIQYF. CDR3 coding DNA: TGTGCCAGCAGCCAATGGGAGACTAGCGGGAACATTCAGTACTTC.

This chain connects TRBV29-1 to TRBJ2-7, with a possible D match to TRBD1 (6 bases). The CDR3 covers 15 residues. Trimming removed 4 bases from V and 2 bases from J, with 18 bases in between. Germline assignment: CDR1 SQVTM and CDR2 ANQGSEA. CDR3 sequence reads: CSVVSWGTNPYEQYF. Written as DNA, the CDR3 is TGCAGCGTTGTAAGCTGGGGGACAAACCCCTACGAGCAGTACTTC.

This chain links TRBV15 with TRBJ2-5; D uncertain. With 3 bases removed from V and 3 bases from J, the gap between germline ends came to 8 bases. CDR1 LNHNV and CDR2 YYDKDF come from the germline V gene (reference sequence). The CDR3 spans 13 residues. In DNA form, the CDR3 reads TGTGCCACCAGCAGGGTTGTGAAAGAGACCCAGTACTTC. Amino acid sequence: CATSRVVKETQYF.

The chain joins TRBV6-6 to TRBJ2-2; D might be TRBD1 or TRBD2, each matching 5 bases. This CDR3 spans 15 amino acids. V was pared by 5 bases and J by 3 bases, with 13 bases between. Germline CDR1 MNHNY, CDR2 SVGAGI (reference sequence). CDR3 bases: TGTGCCAGCAGTCACCGAGGGGCGGACACCGGGGAGCTGTTTTTT. Translated: CASSHRGADTGELFF.

The chain couples TRBV7-9 to TRBJ1-2; no clear D gene. Germline lookup yields CDR1 SEHNR and CDR2 FQNEAQ (reference sequence). The CDR3 is 15 amino acids. V dropped 1 base and J dropped 5 bases, with 14 bases sitting between them. CDR3 DNA: TGTGCCAGCAGCTTAGGTCTCCTTACAGTTTATGGCTACACCTTC. Translated, it gives CASSLGLLTVYGYTF.

The chain uses TRBV7-2 and TRBJ2-7, with D possibly matching TRBD2 (7 bases). The length of the CDR3 is 15 residues. V was trimmed by 3 bases and J by 1 base, leaving 13 bases between them. Looked up from germline, CDR1 is SGHTA and CDR2 is FQGNSA. The CDR3 loop is CASSFRGARSYEQYF. DNA for the CDR3: TGTGCCAGCAGCTTCCGGGGGGCGAGGTCCTACGAGCAGTACTTC.

This clone showed up just once. V usage is TRBV5-1 and J usage is TRBJ2-3; no definite D call. CDR3 length equals 16 residues. Germline CDR1 and CDR2: SGHRS and YFSETQ. V was cut by 7 bases and J by 4 bases, with 22 bases left in between. The CDR3 DNA reads TGCGCCAGCCGCCCCCTTTTGGCCTTTACGGCAGATACGCAGTATTTT. This encodes CASRPLLAFTADTQYF.

This clone appeared a single time. The rearrangement links TRBV5-1 to TRBJ1-2; perhaps TRBD1 as D (5 bases). Trimming pared 1 base from V and 4 bases from J, leaving 14 bases between. This CDR3 region has 15 residues. CDR1 and CDR2 (germline): SGHRS, YFSETQ. The CDR3 loop is CASSLSQGVIYGYTF. The CDR3 DNA reads TGCGCCAGCAGCTTGAGTCAGGGAGTAATCTATGGCTACACCTTC.

This clone was seen ten or more times. The gene calls are TRBV4-2 and TRBJ1-5; D unresolved. This CDR3 spans 15 amino acids. V dropped 0 bases and J dropped 2 bases, with 8 bases sitting between them. Germline V gene data show CDR1 as LGHNA and CDR2 as YNFKEQ. The CDR3 protein is CASSQEYGGNQPQHF. CDR3 sequence (DNA): TGTGCCAGCAGCCAAGAATACGGGGGCAATCAGCCCCAGCATTTT.

V and J are TRBV29-1 and TRBJ2-1; D not resolved. With 4 bases removed from V and 3 bases from J, the gap between germline ends came to 4 bases. Germline CDR1 and CDR2: SQVTM and ANQGSEA. This CDR3 comprises 11 residues. CDR3 in DNA: TGCAGCGTTGTGTTCTACAATGAGCAGTTCTTC. It codes for CSVVFYNEQFF.

The rearrangement joins TRBV2 to TRBJ2-5; D is perhaps TRBD2 (6 bases). The CDR3 spans 13 residues. The germline V gene encodes CDR1 SNHLY and CDR2 FYNNEI. Trimming shortened V by 8 bases and J by 3 bases, and 13 bases separated the two germline ends. CDR3 sequence (DNA): TGTGCCAGCTTCGGAGGGATTGAAGAGACCCAGTACTTC. Translated, it gives CASFGGIEETQYF.

The rearrangement uses TRBV29-1 and TRBJ2-5, with TRBD1 identical over 8 bases. The trim removed 5 bases at V and 5 bases at J, leaving 10 bases unmatched. The CDR3 has 14 residues. Germline CDR1 reads SQVTM; CDR2 reads ANQGSEA. Here the CDR3 reads CSVNPGQVGETQYF. CDR3 nucleotide sequence: TGCAGCGTTAATCCGGGACAGGTTGGCGAGACCCAGTACTTC.